These 20 T cell receptor beta chains originate from one sample sequenced in a study of blood T cell repertoires in COVID-19. Data came from immunoSEQ multiplex PCR; TCRdb stores just in-frame clones and leaves some out. The table lists 20,000 to 25,000 clones, more than 70% of them singletons, with under 3.5% in the top ten. The sequencing input was peripheral blood. The receptors here all came from a man aged 40-49 years with acute or convalescent COVID-19.

The chain joins TRBV12-5 to TRBJ1-1; TRBD1 aligns across 7 bases. Per the germline V gene, CDR1 is LGHNT and CDR2 is FRNRAP. V shed 2 bases and J 6 bases; nucleotides not matched to a gene: 3. CDR3 length: 13 amino acids. CDR3 region: CASGLNRGPEAFF. The CDR3 DNA follows: TGTGCTAGTGGTTTGAACAGGGGACCTGAAGCTTTCTTT.

This clone was detected a few times. CDR3 residues: CAISWGAGTGGTEAFF. The CDR3 nucleotides read TGTGCCATCAGTTGGGGCGCCGGGACAGGGGGCACTGAAGCTTTCTTT. The gene calls are TRBV10-3 and TRBJ1-1, with 11 bases fitting TRBD1. Germline-derived CDR1 and CDR2 are ENHRY and SYGVKD. This CDR3 is 16 amino acids long. The ends lost 5 bases at V and 4 bases at J; junction bases unmatched: 9.

The chain has TRBV30 and TRBJ2-7, with TRBD2 identical over 9 bases. The CDR3 consists of 12 residues. Unmatched junction bases numbered 3, after V lost 4 bases and J lost 5 bases. CDR1 and CDR2 (germline): GTSNPN, SVGIG (reference sequence). The CDR3 nucleotides read TGTGCCTGGACTAGCGGGAACAACGAGCAGTACTTC. It yields the protein CAWTSGNNEQYF. The full variable domain, with the rest looked up from reference TRBV30 and TRBJ2-7, is SQTIHQWPATLVQPVGSPLSLECTVEGTSNPNLYWYRQAAGRGLQLLFYSVGIGQISSEVPQNLSASRPQDRQFILSSKKLLLSDSGFYLCAWTSGNNEQYFGPGTRLTVT.

CDR3 region: CASSSTGYDEKLFF. The DNA for the CDR3 is TGTGCCAGCAGTTCGACAGGGTATGATGAAAAACTGTTTTTT. This chain joins TRBV27 and TRBJ1-4; TRBD1 matches 7 bases. Germline assignment: CDR1 MNHEY and CDR2 SMNVEV (reference sequence). CDR3 length: 14 residues. V lost 4 bases to trimming and J lost 6 bases; unmatched junction nucleotides: 5. Supplemented by reference TRBV27 and TRBJ1-4, the full variable domain reads EAQVTQNPRYLITVTGKKLTVTCSQNMNHEYMSWYRQDPGLGLRQIYYSMNVEVTDKGDVPEGYKVSRKEKRNFPLILESPSPNQTSLYFCASSSTGYDEKLFFGSGTQLSVL.

This clone is termed large. This chain links TRBV18 with TRBJ1-6, with unresolved D. Germline lookup yields CDR1 KGHSH and CDR2 LQKENI. The CDR3 contains 15 residues. V was shortened by 3 bases and J by 8 bases, with 14 bases between the two germline ends. The DNA of the CDR3 is TGTGCCAGCTCACCTTCCGGGTCCCGGGATTCACCCCTCCACTTT. It is translated as CASSPSGSRDSPLHF.

This clone occurred once. V gene TRBV9 combines with J gene TRBJ1-1, with TRBD1 as a possible D gene (5 bases). CDR1 is SGDLS, CDR2 YYNGEE, per germline. The ends were cut back, 3 bases at V and 4 bases at J, with 16 bases in the middle. This CDR3 region has 15 residues. The CDR3 nucleotides read TGTGCCAGCAGCGGCCGACAAGGGGCGAGCACTGAAGCTTTCTTT. It translates to CASSGRQGASTEAFF.

The V call is TRBV9, the J call TRBJ1-1, with TRBD1 identical over 8 bases. The CDR3 totals 15 residues. Trimming at V came to 2 bases and at J to 0 bases, leaving 3 bases not matched to a gene. Germline V lookup: CDR1 SGDLS, CDR2 YYNGEE. CDR3 protein: CASSVGTGMNTEAFF. CDR3 coding DNA: TGTGCCAGCAGCGTCGGGACAGGAATGAACACTGAAGCTTTCTTT.

The rearrangement links TRBV29-1 to TRBJ1-2; 8 bases are shared with TRBD1. With 6 bases clipped from V and 3 bases from J, the junction kept 6 bases outside the gene matches. In germline, CDR1 is SQVTM, CDR2 ANQGSEA. The CDR3 is 13 residues long. CDR3 in DNA: TGCAGCGTCCCCGGACAGGGCTACTATGGCTACACCTTC. It is translated as CSVPGQGYYGYTF.

The chain carries TRBV24-1 and TRBJ2-7; a possible D gene is TRBD1 (6 bases). This CDR3 is 13 amino acids long. CDR1 is KGHDR, CDR2 SFDVKD, per germline. V lost 4 bases to trimming and J lost 3 bases, with 9 bases between them. The CDR3 DNA reads as TGTGCCACCAGTGACCGGGACATCTACGAGCAGTACTTC. This translates into CATSDRDIYEQYF.

This rearrangement joins TRBV28 to TRBJ1-5; a weak D match, TRBD1 (5 bases). CDR1 is MDHEN and CDR2 is SYDVKM in the germline V gene. The V end lost 3 bases, the J end lost 0 bases, and 12 bases lay between the germline ends. The CDR3 has 16 residues. The CDR3 sequence: CASSFDRSYSNQPQHF. Written as DNA, the CDR3 is TGTGCCAGCAGTTTCGACAGATCTTATAGCAATCAGCCCCAGCATTTT.

The chain combines TRBV6-5 with TRBJ1-1; TRBD1 is a possible D gene (5 bases). The germline V gene encodes CDR1 MNHEY and CDR2 SVGAGI. The CDR3 loop spans 14 amino acids. V gave up 6 bases and J gave up 5 bases, with 16 bases separating them. This chain's CDR3 is CASRKVRVGTEAFF. As DNA, the CDR3 is TGTGCCAGCAGAAAAGTCAGGGTAGGAACTGAAGCTTTCTTT.

The gene calls are TRBV19 and TRBJ2-1, with 7 bases fitting TRBD2. Trimming cost V 8 bases and J 7 bases; bases outside gene matches: 8. Germline V lookup: CDR1 LNHDA, CDR2 SQIVND (reference sequence). The CDR3 covers 13 residues. Here the CDR3 DNA reads TGTGCCAGTGCCCTAGCGGAAATGAATGAGCAGTTCTTC. This encodes CASALAEMNEQFF. Combining the CDR3 with reference TRBV19 and TRBJ2-1 gives the whole variable domain DGGITQSPKYLFRKEGQNVTLSCEQNLNHDAMYWYRQDPGQGLRLIYYSQIVNDFQKGDIAEGYSVSREKKESFPLTVTSAQKNPTAFYLCASALAEMNEQFFGPGTRLTVL.

This clone was detected only a few times. The V call is TRBV30, the J call TRBJ1-5, with 7 bases identical to TRBD1. Per germline, CDR1 GTSNPN and CDR2 SVGIG (reference sequence). J gave up 3 bases and V 0 bases, and 11 bases lay outside the gene matches. The CDR3 length is 17 residues. The CDR3 loop reads CAWSVRGYGQVNQPQHF. In DNA, the CDR3 is TGTGCCTGGAGTGTACGAGGGTACGGACAGGTCAATCAGCCCCAGCATTTT.

The chain joins TRBV2 to TRBJ1-5, with a possible D match to TRBD1 (6 bases). Germline assignment: CDR1 SNHLY and CDR2 FYNNEI. This CDR3 contains 14 residues. Trimming took 3 bases from V and 4 from J, leaving 10 bases between them. The CDR3 here is CASSDRGRNQPQHF. The CDR3 DNA is TGTGCCAGCAGTGACAGGGGCCGGAATCAGCCCCAGCATTTT.

The chain joins TRBV7-2 to TRBJ2-7; 7 bases match TRBD1. CDR3 length equals 15 residues. J gave up 5 bases and V 5 bases, and 12 bases lay outside the gene matches. The germline gives CDR1 SGHTA, CDR2 FQGNSA. The CDR3 loop reads CASSLPRQGINEQYF. CDR3 DNA sequence: TGTGCCAGCAGCCTTCCTAGACAGGGAATCAACGAGCAGTACTTC.

The chain carries TRBV7-2 and TRBJ2-1; D might be TRBD2 (6 bases). The CDR3 sequence is 13 residues long. V was cut by 6 bases and J by 8 bases, with 14 bases left in between. Germline V gene data show CDR1 as SGHTA and CDR2 as FQGNSA. The DNA for the CDR3 is TGTGCCAGCAGGGAAACTAGCTTGCATGAGCAGTTCTTC. This sequence encodes CASRETSLHEQFF. The entire variable domain, with the rest obtained from reference TRBV7-2 and TRBJ2-1, is as follows: GAGVSQSPSNKVTEKGKDVELRCDPISGHTALYWYRQSLGQGLEFLIYFQGNSAPDKSGLPSDRFSAERTGGSVSTLTIQRTQQEDSAVYLCASRETSLHEQFFGPGTRLTVL.

The chain links TRBV2 to TRBJ2-2, with 8 bases identical to TRBD1. CDR1 is SNHLY, CDR2 FYNNEI, per germline. There are 14 residues in the CDR3. Trimming at V came to 11 bases and at J to 0 bases, leaving 5 bases not matched to a gene. This CDR3 reads CAGRGQANTGELFF. The CDR3 coding sequence is TGTGCCGGGCGGGGACAGGCGAACACCGGGGAGCTGTTTTTT.

This chain uses TRBV27 with TRBJ1-2, with a weak D call TRBD1 (6 bases). The CDR3 sequence is 15 residues long. Per the germline V gene, CDR1 is MNHEY and CDR2 is SMNVEV (reference sequence). V was shortened by 3 bases and J by 2 bases, with 13 bases between the two germline ends. CDR3 residues: CASSFRPGVNYGYTF. The CDR3 bases are TGTGCCAGCAGTTTTCGGCCAGGGGTAAACTATGGCTACACCTTC.

The chain joins TRBV10-3 to TRBJ1-3; possible D gene TRBD1, 6 bases. V lost 7 bases and J 1 base, leaving 11 bases between the germline ends. The germline gives CDR1 ENHRY, CDR2 SYGVKD. The CDR3 is 14 residues long. CDR3: CAIKDSLSGNTIYF. CDR3 nucleotides: TGTGCCATCAAGGACAGTTTATCTGGAAACACCATATATTTT.

The chain carries TRBV7-8 and TRBJ2-7; 9 bases are a match to TRBD1. Germline V gene data show CDR1 as SGHVS and CDR2 as FQNEAQ. V lost 5 bases, J lost 6 bases, and 11 bases stayed unmatched. This CDR3 has 15 amino acids. CDR3 region: CASSVLDRGWREQYF. In DNA, the CDR3 is TGTGCCAGCAGCGTCCTCGACAGGGGGTGGCGCGAGCAGTACTTC.